A single sample gave rise to the 16 T cell receptor beta chains below, sequenced in a study of shared clonotypes between healthy human individuals. The data were produced by immunoSEQ multiplex PCR, yet TCRdb's version contains in-frame clones alone and is incomplete. The sample has a few million clones, roughly 92% seen once; the top ten hold 0.3% to 0.45%. Sequencing was done on a sample of naive CD4+ T cells from PBMCs. Subset specified: CD45RA+ positively selected. These receptors were obtained from a man in his late teens or twenties in good health. Some clones in this sample may be carry-over from other donors' samples.

The chain recombines TRBV29-1 with TRBJ2-1; D call uncertain. The germline V gene has CDR1 SQVTM and CDR2 ANQGSEA. The ends were cut back, 7 bases at V and 1 base at J, with 11 bases in the middle. The CDR3 has 13 amino acids. This CDR3 reads CSASDGSYNEQFF. CDR3 DNA sequence: TGCAGCGCCTCGGACGGGTCCTACAATGAGCAGTTCTTC.

V usage is TRBV11-3 and J usage is TRBJ2-1; no definite D call. CDR1 is SGHNT, CDR2 YENEEA, per germline. The V and J ends lost 5 bases and 4 bases respectively, with 12 bases between them. This CDR3 is built from 14 residues. Written as DNA, the CDR3 is TGTGCCAGCAGCCCGCCTGGACCATACAATGAGCAGTTCTTC. Translated, it gives CASSPPGPYNEQFF.

The gene calls are TRBV5-6 and TRBJ2-1, with TRBD2 matching 12 bases. V lost 4 bases, J lost 10 bases, and 12 bases stayed unmatched. The CDR3 runs to 16 residues. The germline V gene has CDR1 SGHDT and CDR2 YYEEEE. In DNA form, the CDR3 reads TGTGCCAGCAGCCGGACGGGACTAGCGGGCGGCCGCGAGCAGTTCTTC. This codes for CASSRTGLAGGREQFF.

There are a few counts of this clone. The gene calls are TRBV5-4 and TRBJ1-5; 9 bases are shared with TRBD1. The germline V gene encodes CDR1 SGHNT and CDR2 YYREEE (reference sequence). V trimming: 4 bases; J trimming: 2 bases; junction bases outside the gene matches: 7. The CDR3 totals 16 residues. CDR3 coding DNA: TGTGCCAGCAGCGCACAGGGACAGGGCGGCAATCAGCCCCAGCATTTT. This translates into CASSAQGQGGNQPQHF.

The chain combines TRBV28 with TRBJ2-2, with 7 bases matching TRBD2. Germline V lookup: CDR1 MDHEN, CDR2 SYDVKM. The CDR3 consists of 15 residues. J was trimmed by 6 bases and V by 6 bases; bases with no gene match: 10. CDR3 residues: CASRESGVPSGELFF. DNA for the CDR3: TGTGCCAGCAGAGAGAGCGGGGTACCTTCCGGGGAGCTGTTTTTT.

The chain uses TRBV4-1 and TRBJ2-5, with 9 bases that match TRBD1. Matching the DNA end better, TRBJ2-7 makes the J call doubtful. The CDR3 consists of 15 residues. From germline, CDR1 is MGHRA and CDR2 YSYEKL. CDR3 coding DNA: TGCGCCAGCAGCCCTGGACAGGGGACCTCCTACGAGCAGTACTTC. Translating it yields CASSPGQGTSYEQYF.

This chain joins TRBV30 and TRBJ1-2; tentatively, D is TRBD1 (5 bases). This CDR3 spans 13 amino acids. Looked up from germline, CDR1 is GTSNPN and CDR2 is SVGIG (reference sequence). V was clipped by 0 bases and J by 9 bases, with 14 bases between them. The CDR3 protein is CAWSVSPGISYTF. The CDR3, as DNA: TGTGCCTGGAGTGTATCCCCAGGGATAAGCTACACCTTC.

The CDR3 sequence is CASSLRSRGVRSQETQYF. CDR3 nucleotide sequence: TGTGCCAGCAGCTTAAGAAGTAGGGGGGTAAGGTCCCAAGAGACCCAGTACTTC. The chain recombines TRBV7-8 with TRBJ2-5; D tentatively reads TRBD1 or TRBD2 (6 bases each). The CDR3 runs to 18 residues. V gave up 2 bases and J gave up 1 base, with 20 bases separating them. Germline CDR1 and CDR2: SGHVS and FQNEAQ.

The gene calls are TRBV9 and TRBJ1-2; TRBD1 matches 9 bases. The CDR3 has 17 amino acids. CDR1 SGDLS and CDR2 YYNGEE come from the germline V gene. V dropped 3 bases and J dropped 6; count of bases not matched to a gene: 15. The CDR3 region has the DNA TGTGCCAGCAGCGCAAATCTGTACAGGGGGCGAGGCGATGGCTACACCTTC. This codes for CASSANLYRGRGDGYTF. The entire variable domain, with the rest obtained from reference TRBV9 and TRBJ1-2, is as follows: DSGVTQTPKHLITATGQRVTLRCSPRSGDLSVYWYQQSLDQGLQFLIQYYNGEERAKGNILERFSAQQFPDLHSELNLSSLELGDSALYFCASSANLYRGRGDGYTFGSGTRLTVV.

J is TRBJ1-2 and V is TRBV5-1, with no clear D. The CDR3 is 12 amino acids. Germline assignment: CDR1 SGHRS and CDR2 YFSETQ. V was trimmed by 4 bases and J by 8 bases, leaving 12 bases between them. Here the CDR3 reads CASSLDGEGYTF. In nucleotides, the CDR3 is TGCGCCAGCAGCCTTGACGGGGAAGGCTACACCTTC. Full variable domain (missing parts from reference TRBV5-1 and TRBJ1-2): KAGVTQTPRYLIKTRGQQVTLSCSPISGHRSVSWYQQTPGQGLQFLFEYFSETQRNKGNFPGRFSGRQFSNSRSEMNVSTLELGDSALYLCASSLDGEGYTFGSGTRLTVV.

The chain uses TRBV11-2 and TRBJ1-2; weak D call: TRBD1 (5 bases). V was clipped by 5 bases and J by 1 base, with 17 bases between them. CDR1 is SGHAT, CDR2 FQNNGV, per germline. This CDR3 comprises 16 residues. The DNA for the CDR3 is TGTGCCAGCAGCCTAGCCCTCGGACACATTAACTATGGCTACACCTTC. Translating gives CASSLALGHINYGYTF.

The J gene is TRBJ1-2, the V gene TRBV18; D might be TRBD1 (5 bases). The V gene's germline CDR1 is KGHSH and CDR2 LQKENI. Trimming took 5 bases from V and 5 from J, leaving 18 bases between them. The CDR3 sequence is 15 residues long. CDR3 sequence (DNA): TGTGCCAGCTCAGCCCTACCCGGGACGGGATATGGCTACACCTTC. Translating it yields CASSALPGTGYGYTF.

As for this clone: Distinct nucleotide sequences in the sample also encode this CDR3. The chain couples TRBV19 to TRBJ1-2; the D is unclear. Germline V lookup: CDR1 LNHDA, CDR2 SQIVND (reference sequence). This CDR3 has 13 amino acids. The germline V and J ends were trimmed by 5 bases and 3 bases, with 10 bases remaining between them. Written as DNA, the CDR3 is TGTGCCAGTAGTCCCCGTAAGGACTATGGCTACACCTTC. It translates to CASSPRKDYGYTF.

The table lists this clone with a few counts. The chain combines TRBV6-5 with TRBJ1-5, with D tentatively TRBD1 (5 bases). Germline assignment: CDR1 MNHEY and CDR2 SVGAGI. V dropped 5 bases and J dropped 3 bases, with 11 bases sitting between them. CDR3 length: 14 amino acids. Here the CDR3 reads CASSRGGSNQPQHF. DNA for the CDR3: TGTGCCAGCAGTCGGGGCGGTTCCAATCAGCCCCAGCATTTT.

The chain combines TRBV5-4 with TRBJ2-3, with TRBD1 identical over 7 bases. The CDR3 loop spans 15 amino acids. J was trimmed by 2 bases and V by 7 bases; bases with no gene match: 10. Germline V lookup: CDR1 SGHNT, CDR2 YYREEE (reference sequence). The DNA of the CDR3 is TGTGCCAGCTCCCCGGGACAGACTGACACAGATACGCAGTATTTT. This translates into CASSPGQTDTDTQYF.

The chain couples TRBV28 to TRBJ1-2, with TRBD1 matching over 9 bases. J lost 5 bases, V lost 6 bases, and 7 bases had no gene match. Per germline, CDR1 MDHEN and CDR2 SYDVKM. The CDR3 extends over 14 amino acids. The CDR3: CASSETGGTYGYTF. DNA for the CDR3: TGTGCCAGCAGCGAAACAGGGGGCACATATGGCTACACCTTC.